What follows are 2 T cell receptor beta chains derived from one specimen sequenced in a study of CD8+ T cells in alopecia areata. Treatment noted: oral pan-JAK inhibitor, 5-10 mg twice daily. Extraction of RNA preceded its reverse transcription into cDNA, which served as the sequencing template. Profiled with immunoSEQ multiplex PCR; TCRdb holds only in-frame clones, not every one. This sample has 150,000 to 250,000 clones, with 50% to 60% found just once. The material was CD4+ T cells sorted from blood, obtained at week 4, from a patient treated with tofacitinib. Receptors originate from a human donor with alopecia areata.

The chain is built from TRBV29-1 and TRBJ2-5, with D unresolved. The V end was cut by 3 bases, the J end by 5 bases, with 7 bases between. The CDR3 is 11 amino acids. The germline V gene encodes CDR1 SQVTM and CDR2 ANQGSEA. CDR3 residues: CSVDIVETQYF. The CDR3 DNA reads TGCAGCGTTGATATCGTGGAGACCCAGTACTTC.

Only a few counts were recorded for this clone. This chain connects TRBV4-1 to TRBJ2-1; 12 positions match TRBD2. V trimming: 5 bases; J trimming: 6 bases; junction bases outside the gene matches: 8. CDR1 MGHRA and CDR2 YSYEKL come from the germline V gene. The CDR3 spans 16 residues. CDR3: CASSTLAGGSGNEQFF. CDR3 sequence (DNA): TGCGCCAGCAGCACACTAGCGGGGGGATCCGGCAATGAGCAGTTCTTC.